This T cell receptor beta chain was obtained from a study of liver allograft versus peripheral blood T cells (dated by TCRdb to the early 2020s). In terms of the full investigation: The study compared the T cell receptor repertoires present in transplanted livers with the repertoires present in the peripheral blood of liver transplant recipients.

The instrument was an Illumina MiSeq. TCRdb took the public reads, trimmed them with fastp at Q25, ran MiXCR for clone calling and kept in-frame beta chains. CDR3 protein duplicates are merged, each entry listing the most common genes and DNA. A total of about 5,300 distinct CDR3 sequences appear in this sample, about a sixth of them only once. The ten largest clonotypes hold less than 11% of the sample. Overall study outcomes, separate from this receptor: T cell receptor repertoires inside liver allografts were reported to be different from the repertoires detected in peripheral blood.

Inclusive of the bounding cysteine and phenylalanine, the CDR3 is 13 residues long. Of all the DNA, just the CDR3 is kept, 39 bases in frame from base 1. A distance of 10 bases separates the germline ends of V and J, which lose 3 bases and 5 bases respectively. This clonotype was seen only a few times. It has no known antigen specificity. No much larger clone is present one base from it, and per-base qualities are unavailable. The rearranged chain carries TRBV12-3 or TRBV12-4 and TRBJ1-1; no D gene is confidently identified. This receptor was taken from a human patient who had a liver transplant. Following a transplant, some T cells may be graft donor cells, not patient cells. The nucleotides read TGTGCCAGCAGTTTTTTGGAGGGAACTGAAGCTTTCTTT. Translated, it gives CASSFLEGTEAFF.